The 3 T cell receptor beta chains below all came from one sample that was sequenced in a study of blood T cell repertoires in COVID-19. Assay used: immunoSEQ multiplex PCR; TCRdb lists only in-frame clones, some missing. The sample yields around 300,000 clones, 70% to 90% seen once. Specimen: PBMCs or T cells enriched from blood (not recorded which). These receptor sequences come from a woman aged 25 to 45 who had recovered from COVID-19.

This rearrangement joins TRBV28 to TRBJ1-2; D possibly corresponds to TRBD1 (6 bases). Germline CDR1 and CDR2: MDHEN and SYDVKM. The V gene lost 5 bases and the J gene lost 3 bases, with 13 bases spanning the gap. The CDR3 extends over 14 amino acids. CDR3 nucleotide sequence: TGTGCCAGCAGTGCCGGGGGGGCGCACTATGGCTACACCTTC. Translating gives CASSAGGAHYGYTF.

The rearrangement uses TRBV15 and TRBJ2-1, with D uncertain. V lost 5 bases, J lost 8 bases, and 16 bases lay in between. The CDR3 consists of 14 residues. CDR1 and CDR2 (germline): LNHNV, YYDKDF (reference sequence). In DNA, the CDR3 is TGTGCCACCAGCCCAGGTCCTGGTAGATATGAGCAGTTCTTC. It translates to CATSPGPGRYEQFF.

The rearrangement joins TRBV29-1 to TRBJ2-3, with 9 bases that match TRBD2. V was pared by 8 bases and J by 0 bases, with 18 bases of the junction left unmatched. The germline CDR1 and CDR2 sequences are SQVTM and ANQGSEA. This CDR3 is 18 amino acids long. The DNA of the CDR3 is TGCAGCATCAACCTAGCGGGAAAGAAGGGGAGAAGCACAGATACGCAGTATTTT. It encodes CSINLAGKKGRSTDTQYF.